The clone carrying this T cell receptor (beta chain) was observed a handful of times. Antigen specificity is unknown. The same CDR3 can be traced to other DNA sequences in this sample. CD45RO/CCR7/CD25/CD127/CD95/CD27 separated CD4+ naive, central memory, regulatory and stem cell-like memory cells by sorting. V was trimmed by 6 bases and J by 7 bases, leaving 4 bases between them. This CDR3 is 9 amino acids long. Germline V gene lookup returns CDR1 SQVTM and CDR2 ANQGSEA. This entry belongs to a study of beta chain features in type 1 diabetes. Study overall: Cells sorted and examined across all samples totaled more than 90,000,000. The study, taken as a whole, reports: In every one of the four CD4+ subsets, TCRB CDR3s were moderately but significantly shorter in Type 1 diabetes patients. Comparison showed that naive, central memory and Treg TCRB repertoires appeared more similar among patients than among healthy donors.

Sequenced material consisted of expressed TCRB transcripts (all of the isolated RNA was reverse transcribed). Profiled with immunoSEQ multiplex PCR; TCRdb holds only in-frame clones, not every one. Of about 230,000 clones listed, approximately 16% were seen once; the top ten hold 0.065% to 0.095%. This sequence originates from a man aged 25 to 40 with type 1 diabetes. This chain connects TRBV29-1 to TRBJ2-1; D is undetermined. Material for sequencing was naive CD4+ T cells from blood. CDR3 nucleotides: TGCAGCGTAAGTAATGAGCAGTTCTTC. Encoded protein: CSVSNEQFF.